The clone carrying this T cell receptor beta chain is deemed medium-sized. V lost 2 bases and J 2 bases, leaving 11 bases between the germline ends. In germline, CDR1 is SGHTA, CDR2 FQGTGA. This CDR3 comprises 15 residues. The source of the sample is a study of tumor-infiltrating lymphocytes in oesophageal squamous cell carcinoma. Using its own MiXCR run on the PCR reads, TCRdb lists one record per CDR3 protein. The sample contains 15,000 to 25,000 distinct CDR3 sequences, more than 40% of which appear only once. The sequence was obtained from a male donor with esophageal squamous cell carcinoma. The chain recombines TRBV7-3 with TRBJ2-3; D perhaps matches TRBD2 (5 bases). Sequenced sample: normal esophageal tissue next to the tumor. DNA of the CDR3: TGTGCCAGCAGCTTAGGAGGTGCACACACAGATACGCAGTATTTT. As protein: CASSLGGAHTDTQYF.